These 2 T cell receptor beta chains share one sample of origin, sequenced in a study of CD8+CD57+ T cells in acquired aplastic anemia. Individuals selected for sequencing had exhibited CD8+CD57+ cell expansion on flow cytometry. Genomic DNA constituted the template upon which TCR beta VDJ and CDR3 profiling was performed. TCRdb recomputed calls from the reads with MiXCR, one row per CDR3 protein. The sample has 220,000 or so distinct CDR3 sequences, over 55% seen once. The specimen was sorted CD4+, CD8+, or CD8+CD57+ T cells (not recorded which) from PBMCs. These receptors all come from a human donor with aplastic anemia.

CDR3 protein: CASSENRVATEAFF. In DNA form, the CDR3 reads TGCGCCAGCAGTGAGAACAGGGTTGCGACTGAAGCTTTCTTT. This chain links TRBV10-2 with TRBJ1-1; D is perhaps TRBD1 (6 bases). Looked up from germline, CDR1 is WSHSY and CDR2 is SAAADI. Deletions cut 2 bases from V and 5 bases from J, with 12 bases between. This CDR3 is 14 amino acids long.

This clonotype was seen more than once but under ten times. The genes are TRBV12-3 or TRBV12-4 and TRBJ2-7; D could derive from TRBD1 or TRBD2 (6 bases each). This CDR3 has 14 residues. V lost 3 bases, J lost 4 bases, and 13 bases lay in between. CDR3 residues: CASSFIGGKYEQYF. For the CDR3, the DNA is TGTGCCAGCAGTTTCATAGGGGGGAAGTACGAGCAGTACTTC.